This TCR beta chain comes out of a study of cytomegalovirus exposure and HLA in healthy donors. Study-wide results and limits: Reportedly, a later analysis found an Asian-associated ancestry cluster had fewer N-insertions than the roughly 630-donor mean. What a later analysis showed was that several of the most significant clusters appeared linked to common viral pathogens.

Concerning this clone: Its antigen is not identified.

With 60 Vbeta and 13 Jbeta primers, the PCR was carried out. Method: immunoSEQ multiplex PCR; TCRdb's copy keeps in-frame clones and lacks some. The sample shows about 110,000 clones, about 79% of them seen only once. The length of the CDR3 is 13 residues. CDR1 MNHEY and CDR2 SMNVEV come from the germline V gene (reference sequence). Trimming cost V 5 bases and J 4 bases, with 9 bases left between them. Donors showed nominal health when sampled, although they likely had unrecorded immune exposures. What was sequenced was PBMCs. The J gene is TRBJ1-3, the V gene TRBV27; maybe TRBD1 (5 bases). This receptor was taken from a woman in her late teens or twenties in good health and CMV-seropositive. CDR3 coding DNA: TGTGCCAGCAGTCCAGGGTACGGAAACACCATATATTTT. This translates into CASSPGYGNTIYF.